This T cell receptor (beta chain) was sequenced during a study of beta chain features in type 1 diabetes. Study-wide points: For type 1 diabetes patients, VDJ junctions showed fewer insertions and more deletions. Reads derived from cDNA could over-represent cells showing high TCR expression.

To note about this clone: Its antigen is unidentified.

Expressed TCRB transcripts were sequenced because the isolated RNA had all been reverse transcribed beforehand. Some 3.6 million reads was the average for naive, central memory and regulatory T cell samples. This table comes from immunoSEQ multiplex PCR, and its TCRdb copy is limited to in-frame clones, with some not included. This sample has some 900,000 clones; roughly a sixth occur once, and the top ten carry 0.023%. The CDR3 sequence is 14 residues long. Germline CDR1 is ENHRY and CDR2 is SYGVKD. This sequence was found in a woman aged 18-29 years in good health. The sequencing sample was made of naive CD4+ T cells from blood. The rearrangement joins TRBV10-3 to TRBJ2-5; D ambiguous. The end of the DNA fits TRBJ2-7 better, so the J call may be wrong. The CDR3 DNA follows: TGTGCCATCTCCGAACAGCTAGGGTCCTACGAGCAGTACTTC. Translation gives CAISEQLGSYEQYF.